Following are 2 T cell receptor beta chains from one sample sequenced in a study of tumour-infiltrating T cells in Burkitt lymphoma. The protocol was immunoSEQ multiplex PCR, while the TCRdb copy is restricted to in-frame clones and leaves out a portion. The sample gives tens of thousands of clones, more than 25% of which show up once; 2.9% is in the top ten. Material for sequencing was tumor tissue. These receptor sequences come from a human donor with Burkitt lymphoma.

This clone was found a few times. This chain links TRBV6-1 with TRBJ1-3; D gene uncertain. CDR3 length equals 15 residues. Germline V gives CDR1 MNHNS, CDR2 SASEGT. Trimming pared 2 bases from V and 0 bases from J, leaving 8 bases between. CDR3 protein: CASSELQSSGNTIYF. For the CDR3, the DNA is TGTGCCAGCAGTGAACTTCAGAGCTCTGGAAACACCATATATTTT.

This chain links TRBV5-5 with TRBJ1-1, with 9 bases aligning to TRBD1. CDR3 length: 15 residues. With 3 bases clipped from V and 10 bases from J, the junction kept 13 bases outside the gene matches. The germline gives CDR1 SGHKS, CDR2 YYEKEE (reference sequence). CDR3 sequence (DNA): TGTGCCAGCAGCTGGGGAGACAGGGGGTTCGGGGGAGCTTTCTTT. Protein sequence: CASSWGDRGFGGAFF.